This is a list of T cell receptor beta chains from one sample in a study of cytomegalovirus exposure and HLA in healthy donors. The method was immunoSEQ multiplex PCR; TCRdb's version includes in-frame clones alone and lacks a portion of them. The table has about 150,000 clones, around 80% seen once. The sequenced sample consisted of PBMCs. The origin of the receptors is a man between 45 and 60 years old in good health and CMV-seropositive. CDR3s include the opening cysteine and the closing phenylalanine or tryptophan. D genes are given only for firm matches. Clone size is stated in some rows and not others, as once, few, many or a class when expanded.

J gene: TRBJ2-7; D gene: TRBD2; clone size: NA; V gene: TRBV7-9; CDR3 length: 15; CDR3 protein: CASSSGLAGPYEQYF; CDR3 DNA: TGTGCCAGCAGCTCGGGACTAGCGGGACCCTACGAGCAGTACTTC
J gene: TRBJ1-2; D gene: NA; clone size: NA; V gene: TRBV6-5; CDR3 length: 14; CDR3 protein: CASRTGTTNYGYTF; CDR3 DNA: TGTGCCAGCAGGACGGGGACAACTAACTATGGCTACACCTTC
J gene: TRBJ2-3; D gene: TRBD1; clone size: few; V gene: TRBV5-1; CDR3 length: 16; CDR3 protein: CASSLWGQGGTDTQYF; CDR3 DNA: TGCGCCAGCAGCTTGTGGGGACAGGGCGGCACAGATACGCAGTATTTT
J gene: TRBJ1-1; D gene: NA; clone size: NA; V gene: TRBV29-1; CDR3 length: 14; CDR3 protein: CSVKAAGVNTEAFF; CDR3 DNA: TGCAGCGTTAAGGCGGCAGGGGTGAACACTGAAGCTTTCTTT
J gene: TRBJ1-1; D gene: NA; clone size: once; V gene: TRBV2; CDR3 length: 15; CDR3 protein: CASSVHRALNTEAFF; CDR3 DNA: TGTGCCAGCAGTGTACACAGGGCCTTGAACACTGAAGCTTTCTTT
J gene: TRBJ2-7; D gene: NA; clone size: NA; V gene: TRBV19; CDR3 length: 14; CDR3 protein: CASSITRGTYEQYF; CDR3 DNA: TGTGCCAGTAGTATAACCAGGGGAACCTACGAGCAGTACTTC
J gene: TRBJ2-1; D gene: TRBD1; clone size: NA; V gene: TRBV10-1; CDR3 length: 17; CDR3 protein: CASSDLNRGRGYNEQFF; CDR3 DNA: TGCGCCAGCAGTGACCTAAACAGGGGTCGCGGCTACAATGAGCAGTTCTTC
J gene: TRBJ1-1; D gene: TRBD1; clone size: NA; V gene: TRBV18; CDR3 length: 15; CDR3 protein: CASSPPLQGAVEAFF; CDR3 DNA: TGTGCCAGCTCACCACCGTTACAGGGGGCGGTTGAAGCTTTCTTT
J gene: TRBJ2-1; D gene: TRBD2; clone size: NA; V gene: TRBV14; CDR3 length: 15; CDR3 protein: CASSHSGLARNEQFF; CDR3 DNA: TGTGCCAGCAGCCACTCCGGACTAGCGCGTAATGAGCAGTTCTTC
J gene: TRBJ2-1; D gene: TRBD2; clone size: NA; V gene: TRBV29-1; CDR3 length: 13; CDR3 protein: CSVGGLAENEQFF; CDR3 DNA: TGCAGCGTGGGGGGACTAGCTGAGAATGAGCAGTTCTTC
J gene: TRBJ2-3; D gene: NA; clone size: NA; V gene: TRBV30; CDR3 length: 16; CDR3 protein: CAWTQGLSGSTDTQYF; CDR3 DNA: TGTGCCTGGACCCAGGGACTTTCTGGATCCACAGATACGCAGTATTTT
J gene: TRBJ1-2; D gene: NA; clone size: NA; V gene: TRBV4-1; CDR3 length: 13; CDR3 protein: CASSQDIQYGYTF; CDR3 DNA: TGCGCCAGCAGCCAAGATATTCAGTATGGCTACACCTTC
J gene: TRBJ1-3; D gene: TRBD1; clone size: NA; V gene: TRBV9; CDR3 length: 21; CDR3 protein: CASSGLGQGMTNSPSGNTIYF; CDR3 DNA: TGTGCCAGCAGCGGCCTGGGACAGGGAATGACGAACTCCCCCTCTGGAAACACCATATATTTT
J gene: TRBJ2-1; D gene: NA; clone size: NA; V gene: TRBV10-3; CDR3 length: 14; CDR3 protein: CAISTRWEADEQFF; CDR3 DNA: TGTGCCATCAGTACCAGGTGGGAGGCCGATGAGCAGTTCTTC
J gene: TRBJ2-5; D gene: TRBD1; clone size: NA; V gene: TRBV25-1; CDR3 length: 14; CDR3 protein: CASKGQGFQETQYF; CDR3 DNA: TGTGCCAGCAAGGGACAGGGGTTTCAAGAGACCCAGTACTTC
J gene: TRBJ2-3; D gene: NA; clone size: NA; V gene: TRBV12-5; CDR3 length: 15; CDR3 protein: CASGLGRATSDTQYF; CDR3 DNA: TGTGCTAGTGGTTTGGGCAGGGCCACTTCAGATACGCAGTATTTT
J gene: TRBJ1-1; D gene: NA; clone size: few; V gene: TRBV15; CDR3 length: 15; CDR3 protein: CATSRGRESFTEAFF; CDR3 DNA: TGTGCCACCAGCAGAGGGCGGGAGAGCTTTACTGAAGCTTTCTTT
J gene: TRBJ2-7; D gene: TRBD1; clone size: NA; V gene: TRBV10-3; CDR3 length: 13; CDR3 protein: CAISRDSSYEQYF; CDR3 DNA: TGTGCCATCAGCCGGGACAGTTCCTACGAGCAGTACTTC
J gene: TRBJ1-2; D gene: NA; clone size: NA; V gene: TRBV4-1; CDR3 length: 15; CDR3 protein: CASSIRQGQVYVYTF; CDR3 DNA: TGCGCCAGCAGTATAAGGCAGGGTCAGGTCTATGTCTACACCTTC
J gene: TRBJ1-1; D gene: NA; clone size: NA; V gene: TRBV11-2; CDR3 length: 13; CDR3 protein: CASSLGSGTEAFF; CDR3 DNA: TGTGCCAGCAGCTTAGGGAGTGGCACTGAAGCTTTCTTT
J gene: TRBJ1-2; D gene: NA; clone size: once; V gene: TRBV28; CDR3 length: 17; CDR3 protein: CASSSRGAGMGNYGYTF; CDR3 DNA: TGTGCCAGCAGTTCCCGGGGGGCAGGGATGGGTAACTATGGCTACACCTTC
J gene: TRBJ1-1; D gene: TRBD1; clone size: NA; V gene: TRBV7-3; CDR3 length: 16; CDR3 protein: CASSPATGGVGTEAFF; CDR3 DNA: TGTGCCAGCAGCCCCGCGACAGGGGGAGTCGGCACTGAAGCTTTCTTT
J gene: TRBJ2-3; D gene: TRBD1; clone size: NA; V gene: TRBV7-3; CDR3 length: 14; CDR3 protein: CASSSGGGADTQYF; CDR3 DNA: TGTGCCAGCAGCTCAGGGGGCGGTGCAGATACGCAGTATTTT
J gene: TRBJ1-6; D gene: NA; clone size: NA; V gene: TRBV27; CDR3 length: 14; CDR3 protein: CASSPTGYNSPLHF; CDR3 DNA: TGTGCCAGCAGTCCCACGGGGTATAATTCACCCCTCCACTTT
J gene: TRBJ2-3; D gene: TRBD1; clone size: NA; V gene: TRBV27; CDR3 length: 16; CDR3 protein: CASSLGQGDIKDTQYF; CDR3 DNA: TGTGCCAGCAGTTTAGGGCAGGGGGATATCAAAGATACGCAGTATTTT
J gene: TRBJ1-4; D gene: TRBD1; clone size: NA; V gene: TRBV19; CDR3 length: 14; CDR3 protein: CASRVGQGDEKLFF; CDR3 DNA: TGTGCCAGTAGGGTTGGACAGGGCGATGAAAAACTGTTTTTT
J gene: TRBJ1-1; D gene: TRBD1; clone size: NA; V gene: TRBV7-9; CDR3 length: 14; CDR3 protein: CASSSTGGNTKAFF; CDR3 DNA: TGTGCCAGCAGCTCTACAGGGGGGAACACTAAAGCTTTCTTT
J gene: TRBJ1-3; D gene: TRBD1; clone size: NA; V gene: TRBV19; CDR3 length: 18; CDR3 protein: CASSKGRGRLSSGNTIYF; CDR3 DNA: TGTGCCAGTAGTAAGGGCAGGGGGCGGTTAAGCTCTGGAAACACCATATATTTT
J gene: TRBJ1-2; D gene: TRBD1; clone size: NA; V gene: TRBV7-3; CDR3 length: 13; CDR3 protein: CASSPGQGEGYTF; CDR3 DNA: TGTGCCAGCAGCCCTGGACAGGGGGAAGGCTACACCTTC
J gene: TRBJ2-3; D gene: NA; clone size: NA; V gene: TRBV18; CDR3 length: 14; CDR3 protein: CASSPQRGTDTQYF; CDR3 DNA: TGTGCCAGCTCACCACAGAGAGGCACAGATACGCAGTATTTT
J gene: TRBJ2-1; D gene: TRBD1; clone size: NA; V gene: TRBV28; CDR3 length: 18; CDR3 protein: CASSLLPQGLGQSNEQFF; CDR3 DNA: TGTGCCAGCAGTTTATTACCCCAGGGGTTGGGACAGTCCAATGAGCAGTTCTTC
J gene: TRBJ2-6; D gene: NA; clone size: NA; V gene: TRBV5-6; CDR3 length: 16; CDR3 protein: CASSSTGRSGANVLTF; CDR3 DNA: TGTGCCAGCAGCTCGACAGGGAGGTCTGGGGCCAACGTCCTGACTTTC
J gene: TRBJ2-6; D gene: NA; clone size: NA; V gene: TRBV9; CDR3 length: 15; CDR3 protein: CASSVGHSGANVLTF; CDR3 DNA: TGTGCCAGCAGCGTAGGACATTCTGGGGCCAACGTCCTGACTTTC
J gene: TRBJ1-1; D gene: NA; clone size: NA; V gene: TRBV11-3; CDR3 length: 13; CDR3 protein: CASTRQGAAEAFF; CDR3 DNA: TGTGCCAGCACCCGGCAGGGTGCCGCTGAAGCTTTCTTT
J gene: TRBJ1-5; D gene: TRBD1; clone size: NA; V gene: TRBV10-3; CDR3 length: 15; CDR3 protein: CAISATGAGNQPQHF; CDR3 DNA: TGTGCCATCAGTGCTACAGGGGCCGGCAATCAGCCCCAGCATTTT
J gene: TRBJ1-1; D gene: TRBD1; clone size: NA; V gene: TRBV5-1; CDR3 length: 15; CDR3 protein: CASSFIGGRDTEAFF; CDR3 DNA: TGCGCCAGCAGCTTCATAGGGGGCCGGGACACTGAAGCTTTCTTT
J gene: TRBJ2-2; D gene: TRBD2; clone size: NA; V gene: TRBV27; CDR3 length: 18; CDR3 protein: CASSYILLAGVNTGELFF; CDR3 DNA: TGTGCCAGCAGTTATATCCTGCTAGCGGGGGTAAACACCGGGGAGCTGTTTTTT
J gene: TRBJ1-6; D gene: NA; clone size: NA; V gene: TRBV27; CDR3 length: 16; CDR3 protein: CASRPGHWDISSPLHF; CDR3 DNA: TGTGCCAGCAGACCGGGACATTGGGATATAAGTTCACCCCTCCACTTT
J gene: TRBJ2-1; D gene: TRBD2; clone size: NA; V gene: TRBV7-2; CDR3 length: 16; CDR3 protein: CASSSGPLAGGNEQFF; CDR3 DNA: TGTGCCAGCAGCTCCGGCCCGTTAGCGGGGGGAAATGAGCAGTTCTTC
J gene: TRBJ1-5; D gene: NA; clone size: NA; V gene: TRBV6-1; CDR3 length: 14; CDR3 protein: CASWDIVSNQPQHF; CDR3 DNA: TGTGCCAGTTGGGACATCGTTAGCAATCAGCCCCAGCATTTT
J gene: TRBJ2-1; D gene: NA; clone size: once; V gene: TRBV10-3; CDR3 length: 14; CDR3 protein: CAISGPGLYNEQFF; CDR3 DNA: TGTGCCATCAGTGGTCCAGGACTCTACAATGAGCAGTTCTTC
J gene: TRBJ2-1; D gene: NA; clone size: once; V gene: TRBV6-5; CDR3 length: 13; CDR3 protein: CASTGSAYNEQFF; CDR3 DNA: TGTGCCAGCACGGGGTCCGCCTACAATGAGCAGTTCTTC
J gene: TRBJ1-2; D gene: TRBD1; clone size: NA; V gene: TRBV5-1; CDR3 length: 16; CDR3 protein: CASSPQPGTGADGYTF; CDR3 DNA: TGCGCCAGCAGCCCCCAACCCGGGACAGGGGCGGACGGCTACACCTTC
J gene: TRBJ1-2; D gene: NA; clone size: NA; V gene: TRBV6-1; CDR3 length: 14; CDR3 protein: CASSDVAGAYGYTF; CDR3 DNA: TGTGCCAGCAGTGACGTGGCGGGGGCCTATGGCTACACCTTC
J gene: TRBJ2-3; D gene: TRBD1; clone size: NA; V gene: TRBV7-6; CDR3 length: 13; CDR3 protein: CASSYHRGDTQYF; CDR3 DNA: TGTGCCAGCAGCTACCACAGGGGAGATACGCAGTATTTT
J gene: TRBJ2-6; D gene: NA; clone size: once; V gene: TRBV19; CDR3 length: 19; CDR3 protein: CASSIRWEAAFSGANVLTF; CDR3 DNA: TGTGCCAGTAGTATAAGATGGGAGGCCGCATTCTCTGGGGCCAACGTCCTGACTTTC
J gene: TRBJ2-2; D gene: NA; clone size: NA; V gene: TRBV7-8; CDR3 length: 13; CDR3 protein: CASRQGSTGELFF; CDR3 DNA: TGTGCCAGCAGGCAGGGATCCACCGGGGAGCTGTTTTTT
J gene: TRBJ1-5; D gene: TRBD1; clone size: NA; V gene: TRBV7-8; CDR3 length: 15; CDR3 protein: CASSLSSGGGQPQHF; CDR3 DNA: TGTGCCAGCAGCCTCTCCTCAGGGGGCGGACAGCCCCAGCATTTT
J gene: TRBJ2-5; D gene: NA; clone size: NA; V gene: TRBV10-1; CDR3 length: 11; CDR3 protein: CASSDGETQYF; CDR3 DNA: TGCGCCAGCAGTGACGGGGAGACCCAGTACTTC
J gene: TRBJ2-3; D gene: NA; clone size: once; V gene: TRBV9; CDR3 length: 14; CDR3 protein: CASSVSLADDTQYF; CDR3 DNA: TGTGCCAGCAGCGTAAGCCTAGCAGACGATACGCAGTATTTT